This entry is about one T cell receptor (beta chain). This sample is drawn from a study of blood T cell repertoires in COVID-19. The V end lost 0 bases, the J end lost 4 bases, and 9 bases lay between the germline ends. The CDR3 totals 14 residues. Germline-derived CDR1 and CDR2 are LGHDT and YNNKEL (reference sequence). The protocol was immunoSEQ multiplex PCR, while the TCRdb copy is restricted to in-frame clones and leaves out a portion. The sample shows hundreds of thousands of clones, about 85% of them seen only once. Material for sequencing was PBMCs or T cells enriched from blood (not recorded which). The chain links TRBV3-1 (or the pseudogene TRBV3-2) to TRBJ1-2, with D unresolved. The source of this sequence is a woman between 50 and 59 years old who had recovered from COVID-19. Written as DNA, the CDR3 is TGTGCCAGCAGCCAAGATGCCCTTAGCTATGGCTACACCTTC. It translates to CASSQDALSYGYTF.